This record looks at one T cell receptor (beta chain) sequence and its context. Trimming stripped 7 bases from V and 7 bases from J, with 17 bases between. The CDR3 has 14 amino acids. One entry per CDR3 protein results from TCRdb running MiXCR on the 5' RACE reads. The table lists about 62,000 distinct CDR3 sequences, 25% to 35% of them singletons. This chain uses TRBV12-3 or TRBV12-4 with TRBJ2-4; D may be TRBD1 or TRBD2 (5 bases each). The sequenced sample was tumor-infiltrating naive CD4+ T cells sorted from the breast tumor. Subset of the sample: naive CD4+ T cells, CD4+CD45RA+CD25-. This clonotype originated in a female donor with breast cancer. CDR3 in DNA: TGTGCCAGCAAACCGACCGGGACCGCTAACATTCAGTACTTC. Translation gives CASKPTGTANIQYF.